This T cell receptor beta chain was found in a study of blood T cell repertoires in COVID-19. Background on the study: The United States, Italy and Spain provided the acute and convalescent COVID-19 samples.

CDR1 is MNHEY and CDR2 is SVGAGI in the germline V gene. CDR3 length equals 16 residues. The V gene lost 4 bases and the J gene lost 9 bases, with 19 bases spanning the gap. As handled by the study authors: Reference gene primer amplification gave nucleated cell count estimates. TCRdb's copy holds only in-frame clones and misses some; the assay was immunoSEQ multiplex PCR. D and trimming were read from the DNA, whereas the V and J calls and clone size are those reported in that table. The sample carries 200,000 to 300,000 clones, approximately 82% recorded once. The chain recombines TRBV6-5 with TRBJ1-6; TRBD1 is a possible D gene (5 bases). The sequenced sample was peripheral blood. This clonotype was sampled from a woman aged 18-30 years with acute or convalescent COVID-19. The CDR3 protein is CASSSRTPGFSSPLHF. The CDR3 DNA reads TGTGCCAGCAGTTCCCGGACACCCGGATTTAGTTCACCCCTCCACTTT.